This T cell receptor (beta chain) was sequenced during a study of blood T cell repertoires in COVID-19. V was shortened by 2 bases and J by 6 bases, with 11 bases between the two germline ends. The germline V gene has CDR1 LGHDT and CDR2 YNNKEL (reference sequence). There are 13 residues in the CDR3. As originally analysed: Researchers report that nucleated cell counts were estimated from reference gene primer amplification. Generated by immunoSEQ multiplex PCR, the TCRdb table keeps only in-frame clones and is missing some. The DNA gave D and trimming, while V, J and clone size come from that table. Altogether 300,000 to 400,000 clones are present, roughly 84% being singletons, with the ten largest covering over 0.8%.

The material sequenced was PBMCs or T cells enriched from blood (not recorded which). The gene calls are TRBV3-1 (or the pseudogene TRBV3-2) and TRBJ2-7; D may be TRBD2 (5 bases). This sequence was found in a woman in her twenties or thirties who had recovered from COVID-19. Written as DNA, the CDR3 is TGTGCCAGCAGCCAATCACGGGGTAGCGAGCAGTACTTC. Its protein product is CASSQSRGSEQYF.